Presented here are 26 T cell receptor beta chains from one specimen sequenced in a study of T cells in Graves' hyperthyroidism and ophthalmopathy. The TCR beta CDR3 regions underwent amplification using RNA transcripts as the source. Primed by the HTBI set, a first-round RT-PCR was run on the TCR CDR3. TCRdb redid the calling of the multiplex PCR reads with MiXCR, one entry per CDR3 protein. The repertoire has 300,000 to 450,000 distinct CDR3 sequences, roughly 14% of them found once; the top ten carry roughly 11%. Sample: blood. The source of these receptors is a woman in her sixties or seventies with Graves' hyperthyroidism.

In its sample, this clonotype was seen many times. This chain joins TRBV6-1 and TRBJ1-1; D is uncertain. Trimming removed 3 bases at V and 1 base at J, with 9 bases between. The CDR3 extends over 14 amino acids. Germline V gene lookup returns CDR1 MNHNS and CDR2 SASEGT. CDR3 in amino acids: CASSDLGRNTEAFF. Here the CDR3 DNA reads TGTGCCAGCAGTGATTTGGGCAGGAACACTGAAGCTTTCTTT.

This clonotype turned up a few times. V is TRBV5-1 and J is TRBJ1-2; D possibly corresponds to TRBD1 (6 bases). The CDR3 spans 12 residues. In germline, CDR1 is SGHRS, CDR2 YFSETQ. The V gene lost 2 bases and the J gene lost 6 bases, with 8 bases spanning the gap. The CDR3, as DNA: TGCGCCAGCAGCTTCGAGGGGGATGGCTACACCTTC. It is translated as CASSFEGDGYTF.

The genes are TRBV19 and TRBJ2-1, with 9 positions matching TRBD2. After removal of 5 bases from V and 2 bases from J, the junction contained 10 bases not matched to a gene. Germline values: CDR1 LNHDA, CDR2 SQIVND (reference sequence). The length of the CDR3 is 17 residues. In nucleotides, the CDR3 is TGTGCCAGTAGTCCGCACCTTGGCGGGAGGGCCTACAATGAGCAGTTCTTC. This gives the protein CASSPHLGGRAYNEQFF.

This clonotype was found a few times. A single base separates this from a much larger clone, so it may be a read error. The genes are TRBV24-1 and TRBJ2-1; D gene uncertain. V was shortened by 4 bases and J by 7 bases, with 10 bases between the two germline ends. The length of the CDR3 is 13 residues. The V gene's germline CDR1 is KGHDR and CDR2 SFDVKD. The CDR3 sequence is CATSDRRSNEQFF. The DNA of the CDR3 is TGTGCCACCAGTGACCGACGTAGTAATGAGCAGTTCTTC.

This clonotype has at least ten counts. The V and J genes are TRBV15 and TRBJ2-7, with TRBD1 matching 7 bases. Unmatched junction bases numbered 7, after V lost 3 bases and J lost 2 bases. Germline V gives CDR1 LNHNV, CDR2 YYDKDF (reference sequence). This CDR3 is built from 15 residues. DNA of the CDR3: TGTGCCACCAGCAGGCCCCGGGACAGAACCTACGAGCAGTACTTC. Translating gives CATSRPRDRTYEQYF.

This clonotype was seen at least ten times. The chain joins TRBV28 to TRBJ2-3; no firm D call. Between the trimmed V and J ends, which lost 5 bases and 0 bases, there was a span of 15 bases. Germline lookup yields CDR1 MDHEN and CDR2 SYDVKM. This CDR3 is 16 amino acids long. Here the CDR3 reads CASSPLRRSSTDTQYF. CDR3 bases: TGTGCCAGCAGTCCTCTCCGACGTTCTAGCACAGATACGCAGTATTTT.

The CDR3 DNA follows: TGTGCTAGTGGTCCGAACAGGCTAGAAGCTTTCTTT. Protein: CASGPNRLEAFF. The chain is built from TRBV12-5 and TRBJ1-1; TRBD1 might be the D (5 bases). Germline CDR1 reads LGHNT; CDR2 reads FRNRAP. V was trimmed by 5 bases and J by 8 bases, leaving 12 bases between them. The CDR3 covers 12 residues.

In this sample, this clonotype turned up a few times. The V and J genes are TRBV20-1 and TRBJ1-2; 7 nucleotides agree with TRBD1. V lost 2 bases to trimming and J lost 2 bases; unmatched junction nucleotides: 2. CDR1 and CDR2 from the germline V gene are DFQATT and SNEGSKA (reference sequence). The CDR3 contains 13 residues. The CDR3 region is CSARRGGNYGYTF. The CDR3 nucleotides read TGCAGTGCTAGACGAGGGGGCAACTATGGCTACACCTTC.

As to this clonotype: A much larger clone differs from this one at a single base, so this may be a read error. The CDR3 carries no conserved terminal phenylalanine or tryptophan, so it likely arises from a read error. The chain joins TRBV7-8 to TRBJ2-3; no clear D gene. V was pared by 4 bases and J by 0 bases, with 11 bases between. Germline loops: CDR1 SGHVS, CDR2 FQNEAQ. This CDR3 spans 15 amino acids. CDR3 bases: TGTGCCAGCAGCTCAGAGACCGAGAGCACAGATACGCAGTATTAT. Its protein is CASSSETESTDTQYY.

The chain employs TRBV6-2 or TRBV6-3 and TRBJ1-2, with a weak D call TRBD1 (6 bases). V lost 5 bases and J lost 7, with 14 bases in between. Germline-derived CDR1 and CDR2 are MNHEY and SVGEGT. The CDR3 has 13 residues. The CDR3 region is CASSDRQASGYTF. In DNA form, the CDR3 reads TGTGCCAGCAGTGATAGACAGGCGAGTGGCTACACCTTC.

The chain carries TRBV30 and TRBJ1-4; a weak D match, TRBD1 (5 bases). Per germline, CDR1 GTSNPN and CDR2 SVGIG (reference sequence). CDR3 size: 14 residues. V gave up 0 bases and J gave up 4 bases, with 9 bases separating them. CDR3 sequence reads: CAWSVKGVNEKLFF. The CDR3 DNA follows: TGTGCCTGGAGTGTTAAAGGGGTTAATGAAAAACTGTTTTTT.

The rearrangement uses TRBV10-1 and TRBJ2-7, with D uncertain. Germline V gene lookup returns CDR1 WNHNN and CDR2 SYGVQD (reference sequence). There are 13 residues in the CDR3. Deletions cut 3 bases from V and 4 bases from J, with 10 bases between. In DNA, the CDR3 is TGCGCCAGCAGTGATCTGAAGAGTTACGAGCAGTACTTC. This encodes CASSDLKSYEQYF.

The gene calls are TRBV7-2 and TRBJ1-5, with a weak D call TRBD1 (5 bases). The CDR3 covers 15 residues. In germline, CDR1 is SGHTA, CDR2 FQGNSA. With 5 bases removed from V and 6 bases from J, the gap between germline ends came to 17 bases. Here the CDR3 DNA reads TGTGCCAGCAGCGTCAGGGATCTTGGAGGTCAGCCCCAGCATTTT. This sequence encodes CASSVRDLGGQPQHF.

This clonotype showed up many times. The CDR3 sequence is CASSPIPTGFGLAMYQETQYF. The CDR3 bases are TGTGCCAGCAGTCCCATTCCGACAGGCTTTGGACTAGCTATGTACCAAGAGACCCAGTACTTC. The chain employs TRBV2 and TRBJ2-5, with 8 bases matching TRBD2. Germline V lookup: CDR1 SNHLY, CDR2 FYNNEI. CDR3 length: 21 residues. V shed 5 bases and J 0 bases; nucleotides not matched to a gene: 23.

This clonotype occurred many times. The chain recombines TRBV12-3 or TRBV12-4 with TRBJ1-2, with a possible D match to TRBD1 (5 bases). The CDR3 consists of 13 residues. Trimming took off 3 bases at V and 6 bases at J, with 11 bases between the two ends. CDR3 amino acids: CASSLAQGDGYTF. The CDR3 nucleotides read TGTGCCAGCAGTTTGGCCCAAGGGGATGGCTACACCTTC.

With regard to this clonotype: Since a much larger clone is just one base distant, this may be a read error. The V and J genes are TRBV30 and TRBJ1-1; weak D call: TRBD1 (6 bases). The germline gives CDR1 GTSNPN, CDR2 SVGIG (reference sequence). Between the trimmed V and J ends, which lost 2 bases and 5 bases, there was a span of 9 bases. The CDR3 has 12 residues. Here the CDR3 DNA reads TGTGCCTGGAGTCCAGGGGTGACTGAAGCTTTCTTT. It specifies CAWSPGVTEAFF.

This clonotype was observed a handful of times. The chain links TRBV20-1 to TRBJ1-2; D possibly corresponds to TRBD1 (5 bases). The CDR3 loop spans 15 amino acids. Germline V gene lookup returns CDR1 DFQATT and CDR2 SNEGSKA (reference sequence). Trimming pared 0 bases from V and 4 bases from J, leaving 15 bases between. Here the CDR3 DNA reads TGCAGTGCTAGAGATTTGGCAGGGAGCGGCTATGGCTACACCTTC. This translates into CSARDLAGSGYGYTF.

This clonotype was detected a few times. In DNA form, the CDR3 reads TGTGCCAGTAGTTCGCTGGCAGGGAGGGTACCCAATCAGCCCCAGCATTTT. Translated, it gives CASSSLAGRVPNQPQHF. The chain couples TRBV19 to TRBJ1-5; possibly TRBD1 for D (5 bases). Germline CDR1 LNHDA, CDR2 SQIVND (reference sequence). CDR3 length: 17 amino acids. Trimming took off 5 bases at V and 3 bases at J, with 20 bases between the two ends.

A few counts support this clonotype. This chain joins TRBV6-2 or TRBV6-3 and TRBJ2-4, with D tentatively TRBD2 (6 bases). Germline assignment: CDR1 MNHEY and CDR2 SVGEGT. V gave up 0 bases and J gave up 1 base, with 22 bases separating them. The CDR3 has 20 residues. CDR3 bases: TGTGCCAGCAGTTACTCGGCCGGGACTCCACTCGGTCGGGCCAAAAACATTCAGTACTTC. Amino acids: CASSYSAGTPLGRAKNIQYF.

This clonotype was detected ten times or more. The CDR3 bases are TGTGCCAGCAGCCATCGGCGGGACACCTACAATGAGCAGTTCTTC. It is translated as CASSHRRDTYNEQFF. The V call is TRBV3-1, the J call TRBJ2-1; D may be TRBD1 or TRBD2 (6 bases each). Germline-derived CDR1 and CDR2 are LGHDT and YNNKEL (reference sequence). V lost 3 bases, J lost 2 bases, and 11 bases lay in between. This CDR3 contains 15 residues.

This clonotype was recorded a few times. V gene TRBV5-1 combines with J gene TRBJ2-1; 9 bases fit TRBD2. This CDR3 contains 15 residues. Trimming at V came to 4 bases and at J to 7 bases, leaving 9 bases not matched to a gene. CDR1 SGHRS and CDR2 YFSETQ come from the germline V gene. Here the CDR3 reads CASSPKLAGGNEQFF. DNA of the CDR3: TGCGCCAGCAGCCCCAAACTAGCGGGTGGGAATGAGCAGTTCTTC.

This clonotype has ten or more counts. The CDR3 bases are TGTGCCAGCTCGGGACAGTTTAACACTGAAGCTTTCTTT. Amino acids: CASSGQFNTEAFF. The J gene is TRBJ1-1, the V gene TRBV18, with TRBD1 matching over 7 bases. This CDR3 spans 13 amino acids. Germline V lookup: CDR1 KGHSH, CDR2 LQKENI. V lost 6 bases, J lost 2 bases, and 3 bases stayed unmatched.

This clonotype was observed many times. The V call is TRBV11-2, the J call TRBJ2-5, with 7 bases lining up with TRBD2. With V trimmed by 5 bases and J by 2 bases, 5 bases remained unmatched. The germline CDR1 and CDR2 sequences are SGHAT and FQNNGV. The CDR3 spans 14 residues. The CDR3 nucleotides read TGTGCCAGCAGCAGGGGACTATCACAAGAGACCCAGTACTTC. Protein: CASSRGLSQETQYF.

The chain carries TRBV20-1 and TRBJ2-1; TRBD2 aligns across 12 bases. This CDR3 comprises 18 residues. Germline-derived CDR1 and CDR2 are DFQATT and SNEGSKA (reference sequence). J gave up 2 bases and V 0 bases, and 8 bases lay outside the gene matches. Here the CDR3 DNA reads TGCAGTGCTAGAGATCTCGAGGCTAGCGGGGGGGCCTACAATGAGCAGTTCTTC. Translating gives CSARDLEASGGAYNEQFF.

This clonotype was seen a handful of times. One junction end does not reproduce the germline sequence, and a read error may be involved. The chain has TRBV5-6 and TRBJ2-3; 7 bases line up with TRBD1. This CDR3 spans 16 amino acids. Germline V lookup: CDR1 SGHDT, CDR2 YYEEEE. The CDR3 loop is CASSLTTGLYTDTRYF. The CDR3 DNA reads TGTGCCAGCAGCTTGACGACAGGGCTATACACAGATACGCGGTATTTT.

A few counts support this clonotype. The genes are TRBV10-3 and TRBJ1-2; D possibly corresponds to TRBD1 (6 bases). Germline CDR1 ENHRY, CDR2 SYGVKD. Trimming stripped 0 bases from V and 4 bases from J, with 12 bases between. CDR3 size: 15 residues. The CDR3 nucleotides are TGTGCCATCAGTGAGTCATGGACAGTCGGCTATGGCTACACCTTC. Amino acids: CAISESWTVGYGYTF.